The next 17 T cell receptor beta chains were all read from a single sample in a study of long-term antiretroviral therapy in people with HIV (dated by TCRdb to 2022 to 2024). The immunoSEQ hsTCRB v3.0 assay was used at survey level resolution to sequence the TRB variable region. TCRdb mirrors the immuneACCESS table, restricted to in-frame sequences. Some clones are absent from its copies; in checked studies, under half trace to an unresolved V gene, and the reason for the others is unknown. Across this sample there are about 21,000 clones, with more than 65% seen only once. The ten most abundant clones make up around 8.1% of the sample. Sequencing used unsorted PBMCs, obtained at the start of antiretroviral therapy. The origin of the receptors is a man aged 50 or older with HIV.

V gene TRBV6-6 combines with J gene TRBJ1-1; 7 bases fit TRBD1. The CDR3 runs to 14 residues. The germline CDR1 and CDR2 sequences are MNHNY and SVGAGI (reference sequence). V gave up 2 bases and J gave up 6 bases; unmatched junction bases: 6. The CDR3 nucleotides read TGTGCCAGCAGTTACCGACAGGGACCAGCTGAAGCTTTCTTT. Translating it yields CASSYRQGPAEAFF.

The genes are TRBV25-1 and TRBJ1-1; TRBD1 agrees at 7 bases. The CDR3 is made up of 16 amino acids. Germline V CDR1 and CDR2: MGHDK, SYGVNS. Trimming cost V 2 bases and J 3 bases; bases outside gene matches: 9. The CDR3 DNA follows: TGTGCCAGCAGTGAAAGACAGGGAGCGAGGGACACTGAAGCTTTCTTT. Translation: CASSERQGARDTEAFF.

The chain employs TRBV19 and TRBJ1-4, with D possibly matching TRBD1 (6 bases). Germline V lookup: CDR1 LNHDA, CDR2 SQIVND (reference sequence). The CDR3 contains 14 residues. V lost 7 bases to trimming and J lost 3 bases, with 12 bases between them. This CDR3 is CASNFGTPNEKLFF. CDR3 nucleotides: TGTGCCAGTAACTTCGGGACACCTAATGAAAAACTGTTTTTT. The whole variable domain, filled in from reference TRBV19 and TRBJ1-4, reads DGGITQSPKYLFRKEGQNVTLSCEQNLNHDAMYWYRQDPGQGLRLIYYSQIVNDFQKGDIAEGYSVSREKKESFPLTVTSAQKNPTAFYLCASNFGTPNEKLFFGSGTQLSVL.

J is TRBJ1-5 and V is TRBV28, with D uncertain. This CDR3 contains 14 residues. The V end was cut by 7 bases, the J end by 4 bases, with 14 bases between. The germline V gene encodes CDR1 MDHEN and CDR2 SYDVKM. This CDR3 reads CASTLWGTNQPQHF. CDR3 coding DNA: TGTGCCAGCACCCTCTGGGGAACGAATCAGCCCCAGCATTTT.

The rearrangement joins TRBV6-6 to TRBJ2-7; D gene unclear. Trimming shortened V by 8 bases and J by 0 bases, and 11 bases separated the two germline ends. This CDR3 region has 13 residues. CDR1 and CDR2 from the germline V gene are MNHNY and SVGAGI (reference sequence). This chain's CDR3 is CASQRESSYEQYF. CDR3 bases: TGTGCCAGCCAGAGAGAGAGCTCCTACGAGCAGTACTTC.

The chain combines TRBV5-1 with TRBJ1-2; 7 bases align to TRBD1. CDR1 is SGHRS, CDR2 YFSETQ, per germline. The junction had 2 bases not matched to a gene; V was cut back by 3 bases and J by 0 bases. The CDR3 covers 14 residues. The CDR3, as DNA: TGCGCCAGCAGCTGGGGACAGACTAACTATGGCTACACCTTC. Translation gives CASSWGQTNYGYTF.

The chain uses TRBV4-1 and TRBJ2-7, with D unclear. The CDR3 runs to 13 residues. Trimming removed 0 bases at V and 5 bases at J, with 8 bases between. Germline CDR1 MGHRA, CDR2 YSYEKL. The CDR3 region is CASSQDQVNEQYF. CDR3 bases: TGCGCCAGCAGCCAAGATCAGGTTAACGAGCAGTACTTC.

J is TRBJ2-2 and V is TRBV15; maybe TRBD2 (5 bases). CDR1 LNHNV and CDR2 YYDKDF come from the germline V gene (reference sequence). Trimming left V 1 base short and J 3 bases short, with 9 bases between. This CDR3 is built from 15 residues. CDR3 amino acids: CATSRGDGDTGELFF. CDR3 bases: TGTGCCACCAGCAGAGGAGACGGGGACACCGGGGAGCTGTTTTTT.

This clone was seen just once. The rearrangement joins TRBV7-2 to TRBJ2-7, with a weak D call TRBD1 (6 bases). V dropped 2 bases and J dropped 2 bases, with 13 bases sitting between them. The germline gives CDR1 SGHTA, CDR2 FQGNSA. The CDR3 runs 15 residues. CDR3 amino acids: CASSLNRAGPYEQYF. The DNA for the CDR3 is TGTGCCAGCAGCTTAAACAGGGCCGGGCCCTACGAGCAGTACTTC.

The V and J genes are TRBV27 and TRBJ1-1; D is uncertain. The CDR3 consists of 16 residues. V lost 5 bases and J lost 4, with 20 bases in between. Germline assignment: CDR1 MNHEY and CDR2 SMNVEV (reference sequence). CDR3 sequence: CASSRTPGHRSTEAFF. The CDR3 DNA is TGTGCCAGCAGTCGGACCCCGGGCCACCGGAGCACTGAAGCTTTCTTT.

This chain uses TRBV4-3 with TRBJ2-7; possibly TRBD2 for D (6 bases). The CDR3 spans 13 residues. V lost 0 bases to trimming and J lost 9 bases, with 12 bases between them. Germline lookup yields CDR1 LGHNA and CDR2 YSLEER. This CDR3 is CASSQEGGDGQYF. DNA for the CDR3: TGCGCCAGCAGCCAAGAAGGAGGGGACGGGCAGTACTTC.

The chain has TRBV9 and TRBJ1-2, with D possibly being TRBD1 (5 bases). CDR1 is SGDLS and CDR2 is YYNGEE in the germline V gene. The CDR3 loop spans 14 amino acids. V was clipped by 0 bases and J by 8 bases, with 14 bases between them. CDR3 region: CASSVDPPTAGYTF. CDR3 DNA sequence: TGTGCCAGCAGCGTAGATCCTCCGACAGCAGGCTACACCTTC.

This clone was counted a single time. This sequence joins TRBV7-9 and TRBJ2-5; D unclear. V shed 7 bases and J shed 1 base, with 13 bases lying between them. CDR1 SEHNR and CDR2 FQNEAQ come from the germline V gene (reference sequence). The CDR3 extends over 14 amino acids. CDR3 sequence (DNA): TGTGCCAGCACCCCCTCTGGCCTCCAAGAGACCCAGTACTTC. Its protein product is CASTPSGLQETQYF.

The table lists this clone with a few counts. V and J are TRBV5-4 and TRBJ2-2, with D possibly TRBD1 on 6 matching bases. The V end lost 0 bases, the J end lost 1 base, and 13 bases lay between the germline ends. This CDR3 comprises 17 residues. Germline lookup yields CDR1 SGHNT and CDR2 YYREEE (reference sequence). This CDR3 reads CASSLAPGQKNTGELFF. DNA for the CDR3: TGTGCCAGCAGCTTGGCCCCAGGACAGAAGAACACCGGGGAGCTGTTTTTT. Full variable domain (remainder filled in from reference TRBV5-4 and TRBJ2-2): ETGVTQSPTHLIKTRGQQVTLRCSSQSGHNTVSWYQQALGQGPQFIFQYYREEENGRGNFPPRFSGLQFPNYSSELNVNALELDDSALYLCASSLAPGQKNTGELFFGEGSRLTVL.

There are a few counts of this clone. The chain employs TRBV10-1 and TRBJ1-1, with 7 bases fitting TRBD1. Germline V lookup: CDR1 WNHNN, CDR2 SYGVQD (reference sequence). This CDR3 has 13 amino acids. The trim removed 8 bases at V and 0 bases at J, leaving 3 bases unmatched. The DNA for the CDR3 is TGCGCCAGCTCGACAGGGATGAACACTGAAGCTTTCTTT. This gives the protein CASSTGMNTEAFF.

The CDR3 sequence: CASSHEGGNEQFF. The CDR3 coding sequence is TGTGCCAGCAGCCATGAGGGGGGAAATGAGCAGTTCTTC. The V and J genes are TRBV5-4 and TRBJ2-1; D might be TRBD1 or TRBD2, each matching 6 bases. This CDR3 comprises 13 residues. V dropped 4 bases and J dropped 7 bases, with 12 bases sitting between them. Germline V gene data show CDR1 as SGHNT and CDR2 as YYREEE (reference sequence).

This clone was counted a single time. J is TRBJ1-5 and V is TRBV2; tentatively, D is TRBD1 (6 bases). Per germline, CDR1 SNHLY and CDR2 FYNNEI. This CDR3 has 15 residues. V lost 6 bases and J lost 3, with 15 bases in between. The DNA for the CDR3 is TGTGCCAGCAGGGCCCGGACAGCCACCAATCAGCCCCAGCATTTT. Translating gives CASRARTATNQPQHF.